The entry that follows covers one TCR beta chain sequence. The sample is drawn from a study of OX40 agonist ivuxolimab in advanced cancers. Clones were sequenced by immunoSEQ multiplex PCR, and TCRdb holds only the in-frame ones, with some missing. The sample includes 7,000 to 9,500 clones, around nine tenths seen only once; the top ten take over 9%. Sample: CD4+ or CD8+ T cells sorted from blood, taken in a trial of the OX40 agonist ivuxolimab. The TCR comes from an adult with an advanced solid tumor such as melanoma, head and neck, liver or kidney cancer.

The CDR3 region has the DNA TGTGCCAGAGAGACAGGGCTAGGGACCCAGTACTTC. Protein sequence: CARETGLGTQYF. The V gene is TRBV21-1, the J gene TRBJ2-5; TRBD1, the table's D call, lacks a check against the DNA. TRBV21-1 is listed as a pseudogene. The CDR3 has 12 residues.